The rows below give T cell receptor beta chains drawn from one sample of a study of cytomegalovirus exposure and HLA in healthy donors. Data came from immunoSEQ multiplex PCR; TCRdb stores just in-frame clones and leaves some out. Of roughly 190,000 clones listed, around 88% are singletons. The sample taken for sequencing was PBMCs. The receptors were gathered from a man aged 40-55 years in good health and CMV-seropositive. Both conserved end residues are part of each CDR3. D genes are given only for firm matches. Only some rows state a clone size, as once, few, many or a class for expanded clones.

>-|TRBJ2-2|13|-|TRBV19
CASARKAGGELFF
TGTGCCAGTGCCCGGAAAGCAGGCGGGGAGCTGTTTTTT
>-|TRBJ1-1|15|-|TRBV28
CASSLPEGAGTEAFF
TGTGCCAGCAGTTTACCCGAAGGAGCGGGCACTGAAGCTTTCTTT
>TRBD2|TRBJ2-3|16|-|TRBV7-9
CASSSGLAGVADTQYF
TGTGCCAGCAGCTCCGGACTAGCGGGAGTAGCAGATACGCAGTATTTT
>-|TRBJ2-2|15|few|TRBV5-1
CASSLGGYDTGELFF
TGCGCCAGCAGCTTGGGCGGGTACGACACCGGGGAGCTGTTTTTT
>-|TRBJ2-7|15|-|TRBV6-1
CASSEQGDFSYEQYF
TGTGCCAGCAGTGAACAGGGGGACTTTTCCTACGAGCAGTACTTC
>TRBD1|TRBJ1-2|13|-|TRBV7-6
CASSRDRAGGYTF
TGTGCCAGCAGTAGGGACAGGGCGGGGGGCTACACCTTC
>-|TRBJ2-4|15|-|TRBV1
CTSSLPRGRTNIQYF
TGCACCAGCAGCCTGCCTCGCGGGAGGACAAACATTCAGTACTTC
>-|TRBJ1-1|14|-|TRBV18
CASSPPGLLPGAFF
TGTGCCAGCTCACCACCGGGACTCCTACCTGGGGCTTTCTTT
>-|TRBJ2-1|15|once|TRBV27
CASSFDRGSYNEQFF
TGTGCCAGCAGTTTTGATCGGGGGTCCTACAATGAGCAGTTCTTC
>TRBD1|TRBJ1-1|12|few|TRBV6-6
CASVWTGAMAFF
TGTGCCAGCGTGTGGACAGGGGCGATGGCTTTCTTT
>TRBD1|TRBJ1-5|13|-|TRBV6-1
CASHTGDNQPQHF
TGTGCCAGTCATACAGGGGACAATCAGCCCCAGCATTTT
>TRBD1|TRBJ1-2|15|-|TRBV7-2
CASSLLQGANYGYTF
TGTGCCAGCAGCTTACTTCAGGGGGCGAACTATGGCTACACCTTC
>-|TRBJ1-1|14|few|TRBV4-1
CASSLSRGNTEAFF
TGCGCCAGCAGCCTGTCAAGGGGGAACACTGAAGCTTTCTTT
>TRBD1|TRBJ1-3|17|-|TRBV9
CASSDRDRVRSGNTIYF
TGTGCCAGCAGCGACCGGGACAGGGTCCGTTCTGGAAACACCATATATTTT
>-|TRBJ1-2|13|-|TRBV30
CAWGGLGHYGYTF
TGTGCCTGGGGGGGACTGGGCCACTATGGCTACACCTTC
>TRBD1|TRBJ2-3|15|few|TRBV15
CATSSSGTGTDTQYF
TGTGCCACCAGCAGTTCCGGGACAGGCACAGATACGCAGTATTTT
>TRBD1|TRBJ2-7|15|-|TRBV7-9
CASSPQGVASYEQYF
TGTGCCAGCAGCCCACAGGGGGTTGCCTCCTACGAGCAGTACTTC
>TRBD1|TRBJ2-7|16|once|TRBV7-9
CASSLFPGDSSYEQYF
TGTGCCAGCAGCTTATTCCCAGGGGACAGCTCCTACGAGCAGTACTTC
>-|TRBJ2-1|15|-|TRBV6-6
CASSLGTFDYNEQFF
TGTGCCAGCAGTTTAGGGACTTTTGACTACAATGAGCAGTTCTTC
>TRBD2|TRBJ2-3|15|-|TRBV7-7
CASSLGQRDTDTQYF
TGTGCTAGCAGCTTGGGGCAGCGGGACACAGATACGCAGTATTTT
>-|TRBJ1-1|15|-|TRBV10-3
CAISDFDRRNTEAFF
TGTGCCATCAGTGACTTCGACAGAAGGAACACTGAAGCTTTCTTT
>TRBD2|TRBJ2-1|17|-|TRBV4-3
CASSSRPTSGSYNEQFF
TGCGCCAGCAGCTCCCGCCCGACTAGCGGGTCCTACAATGAGCAGTTCTTC
>TRBD2|TRBJ2-5|14|few|TRBV7-2
CASSLELAEETQYF
TGTGCCAGCAGCTTAGAACTAGCGGAAGAGACCCAGTACTTC
>-|TRBJ1-1|15|few|TRBV5-4
CASSTGVSTNTEAFF
TGTGCCAGCAGCACCGGAGTGTCAACGAACACTGAAGCTTTCTTT
>TRBD2|TRBJ2-1|16|-|TRBV6-5
CASSYSRTSVYNEQFF
TGTGCCAGCAGTTACTCGAGGACTAGCGTGTACAATGAGCAGTTCTTC
>-|TRBJ2-3|16|-|TRBV5-6
CASSLEGPGFPDTQYF
TGTGCCAGCAGCTTGGAGGGGCCAGGGTTCCCAGATACGCAGTATTTT
>-|TRBJ2-2|16|-|TRBV7-9
CSSTPRDLLNTGELFF
TGTTCCAGCACCCCCCGGGATCTTTTGAACACCGGGGAGCTGTTTTTT
>-|TRBJ1-1|15|-|TRBV6-5
CASSYSLTGRTEAFF
TGTGCCAGCAGTTACTCATTGACAGGTAGGACTGAAGCTTTCTTT
>TRBD1|TRBJ1-5|17|-|TRBV19
CASSIAATGISNQPQHF
TGTGCCAGTAGTATAGCCGCGACAGGGATTAGCAATCAGCCCCAGCATTTT
>TRBD2|TRBJ2-7|16|-|TRBV7-9
CASSKRTSGSSYEQYF
TGTGCCAGCAGCAAGAGGACTAGCGGGAGCTCCTACGAGCAGTACTTC
>-|TRBJ1-3|12|-|TRBV19
CASGGSGNTIYF
TGTGCCAGCGGGGGCTCTGGAAACACCATATATTTT
>TRBD1|TRBJ2-1|11|-|TRBV29-1
CSADRVNEQFF
TGCAGCGCGGACAGGGTCAATGAGCAGTTCTTC
>TRBD1|TRBJ2-1|16|-|TRBV27
CASSSGQISSYNEQFF
TGTGCCAGCAGTTCGGGACAGATAAGCTCCTACAATGAGCAGTTCTTC
>TRBD1|TRBJ1-5|14|-|TRBV27
CASSRDRLNQPQHF
TGTGCCAGCAGTCGGGACAGGTTAAATCAGCCCCAGCATTTT
>-|TRBJ1-1|16|-|TRBV4-2
CASSRPGEGSDTEAFF
TGTGCCAGCAGCAGGCCCGGGGAGGGATCCGACACTGAAGCTTTCTTT
>-|TRBJ1-1|11|-|TRBV20-1
CSATSGGEAFF
TGCAGTGCCACCTCCGGGGGTGAAGCTTTCTTT
>-|TRBJ1-5|13|-|TRBV4-1
CASSNQANQPQHF
TGCGCCAGCAGTAATCAGGCGAATCAGCCCCAGCATTTT
>TRBD1|TRBJ1-1|15|-|TRBV10-1
CASSERGLPNTEAFF
TGCGCCAGCAGTGAGAGGGGGCTACCGAACACTGAAGCTTTCTTT
>TRBD1|TRBJ1-2|15|-|TRBV5-1
CASSTGQGTAYGYTF
TGCGCCAGCAGCACTGGACAGGGAACGGCCTATGGCTACACCTTC
>-|TRBJ2-7|15|-|TRBV7-9
CASSSRGRGSYEQYF
TGTGCCAGCAGCTCCAGGGGCAGGGGATCCTACGAGCAGTACTTC
>TRBD2|TRBJ2-1|18|-|TRBV18
CASSPETSATPIYNEQFF
TGTGCCAGCTCACCAGAGACTAGCGCAACACCTATTTACAATGAGCAGTTCTTC